This T cell receptor (beta chain) was sequenced for a study of identical twins. Study results and caveats: Among out-of-frame alpha sequences shared by twins, low generation probability occurred in excess.

Each donor was a healthy Caucasian. This clonotype was seen many times. Its antigen is currently unknown. Germline V gene lookup returns CDR1 MDHEN and CDR2 SYDVKM. The CDR3 totals 14 residues. V lost 5 bases to trimming and J lost 0 bases, with 8 bases between them. Unique molecular identifiers were present on the cDNA, which also gained a universal primer site by template switching. TCRdb re-analysed the 5' RACE reads in MiXCR, keeping a single row per CDR3 protein. Counted here are 700,000 or so distinct CDR3 sequences, around 8.6% occurring once; the ten biggest clones make up roughly 0.9%. In addition, the sample was reused for a study of yellow fever vaccine responses in identical twins.

This TCR was recovered from a young woman in good health. The chain carries TRBV28 and TRBJ2-4; possibly TRBD2 for D (5 bases). Sample: PBMCs. In DNA form, the CDR3 reads TGTGCCAGCAGTCACGGGATAGCCAAAAACATTCAGTACTTC. This translates into CASSHGIAKNIQYF.